One sample yielded the 21 T cell receptor beta chains listed below, sequenced in a study of T cell changes during pregnancy in multiple sclerosis. Measured with immunoSEQ multiplex PCR; TCRdb has only the in-frame clones, and not every one. The data show approximately 65,000 clones, 96% seen once. This material consisted of CD8+ T cells from peripheral blood mononuclear cells, taken after pregnancy. These receptors were obtained from a female donor with multiple sclerosis, enrolled in a pregnancy study.

The chain joins TRBV7-6 to TRBJ2-1; 13 bases are shared with TRBD2. The germline V gene has CDR1 SGHVS and CDR2 FNYEAQ. The junction had 3 bases not matched to a gene; V was cut back by 5 bases and J by 8 bases. The CDR3 spans 14 residues. The CDR3 DNA follows: TGTGCCAGCAGCCGACTAGCGGGAGGACATGAGCAGTTCTTC. This gives the protein CASSRLAGGHEQFF.

The chain joins TRBV19 to TRBJ2-7; D gene uncertain. The CDR3 contains 13 residues. Per germline, CDR1 LNHDA and CDR2 SQIVND (reference sequence). Trimming took 3 bases from V and 0 from J, leaving 6 bases between them. This chain's CDR3 is CASSMSVSYEQYF. The CDR3 DNA follows: TGTGCCAGTAGTATGTCCGTCTCCTACGAGCAGTACTTC.

The chain employs TRBV6-1 and TRBJ2-3, with a weak D call TRBD2 (6 bases). Looked up from germline, CDR1 is MNHNS and CDR2 is SASEGT. The CDR3 sequence is 16 residues long. The V end was cut by 4 bases, the J end by 0 bases, with 14 bases between. The CDR3 DNA is TGTGCCAGCAGTGGACCGGGAGCGTTAAGCACAGATACGCAGTATTTT. Translated, it gives CASSGPGALSTDTQYF.

This chain uses TRBV2 with TRBJ2-7; 11 nucleotides align to TRBD2. The germline CDR1 and CDR2 sequences are SNHLY and FYNNEI. The CDR3 runs 14 residues. V lost 4 bases, J lost 5 bases, and 4 bases stayed unmatched. DNA of the CDR3: TGTGCCAGCAGTGGAGGACTAGCGGGCGACGAGCAGTACTTC. Encoded protein: CASSGGLAGDEQYF.

The CDR3 loop is CASSVTGIRTDTQYF. The CDR3 nucleotides are TGTGCCAGCAGCGTTACAGGGATTCGCACAGATACGCAGTATTTT. This chain joins TRBV9 and TRBJ2-3, with D possibly matching TRBD1 (6 bases). V lost 2 bases and J 1 base, leaving 11 bases between the germline ends. CDR1 SGDLS and CDR2 YYNGEE come from the germline V gene. This CDR3 has 15 amino acids.

This chain links TRBV6-5 with TRBJ2-7; D perhaps matches TRBD2 (5 bases). Germline V gene sequence: CDR1 MNHEY, CDR2 SVGAGI. The length of the CDR3 is 13 residues. V was pared by 0 bases and J by 5 bases, with 8 bases between. CDR3 loop: CASSYSYGDEQYF. CDR3 coding DNA: TGTGCCAGCAGTTACTCGTACGGGGACGAGCAGTACTTC.

This chain joins TRBV9 and TRBJ1-1, with 11 nucleotides matching TRBD1. Germline V CDR1 and CDR2: SGDLS, YYNGEE. Trimming took 0 bases from V and 7 from J; bases not matched to a gene: 5. CDR3 length: 15 amino acids. The CDR3: CASSVVGTGGDEAFF. In DNA form, the CDR3 reads TGTGCCAGCAGCGTAGTGGGGACAGGGGGAGATGAAGCTTTCTTT.

The chain carries TRBV27 and TRBJ1-5; a weak D match, TRBD1 (5 bases). Trimming cost V 6 bases and J 6 bases, with 9 bases left between them. The germline V gene encodes CDR1 MNHEY and CDR2 SMNVEV (reference sequence). The CDR3 spans 12 residues. CDR3 in amino acids: CASSQGGQPQHF. The CDR3 DNA follows: TGTGCCAGCAGCCAGGGAGGTCAGCCCCAGCATTTT.

The chain joins TRBV7-9 to TRBJ2-2; 11 nucleotides align to TRBD2. The V gene end was trimmed by 1 base and the J gene end by 5 bases; junction bases not matched to a gene: 12. Per germline, CDR1 SEHNR and CDR2 FQNEAQ (reference sequence). The length of the CDR3 is 19 residues. CDR3 amino acids: CASSLGSSGRPAGTGELFF. The CDR3 DNA sequence: TGTGCCAGCAGCTTAGGGTCTAGCGGGAGGCCCGCGGGGACCGGGGAGCTGTTTTTT.

The chain links TRBV19 to TRBJ2-7; 11 bases align to TRBD1. CDR3 length: 14 amino acids. Looked up from germline, CDR1 is LNHDA and CDR2 is SQIVND (reference sequence). J gave up 6 bases and V 9 bases, and 10 bases lay outside the gene matches. This CDR3 is CASSSGTGGFEQYF. DNA for the CDR3: TGTGCCAGCTCTTCCGGGACAGGGGGTTTCGAGCAGTACTTC.

This chain joins TRBV7-6 and TRBJ1-3, with TRBD1 identical over 8 bases. This CDR3 comprises 16 residues. Germline V gene data show CDR1 as SGHVS and CDR2 as FNYEAQ. J was trimmed by 0 bases and V by 4 bases; bases with no gene match: 5. The CDR3, as DNA: TGTGCCAGCAGCTCCGGGACAGGACCCTCTGGAAACACCATATATTTT. Translation: CASSSGTGPSGNTIYF.

This clone came up once. In nucleotides, the CDR3 is TGTGCCAGCTGCCCGGGACAGGGGGAGGGCACTGAAGCTTTCTTT. Protein product: CASCPGQGEGTEAFF. V gene TRBV7-9 combines with J gene TRBJ1-1; 11 bases line up with TRBD1. Germline values: CDR1 SEHNR, CDR2 FQNEAQ (reference sequence). The CDR3 runs 15 residues. The ends lost 8 bases at V and 4 bases at J; junction bases unmatched: 9.

The chain uses TRBV29-1 and TRBJ1-3; possible D gene TRBD1, 5 bases. CDR3 length: 14 residues. V was shortened by 7 bases and J by 0 bases, with 13 bases between the two germline ends. CDR1 and CDR2 from the germline V gene are SQVTM and ANQGSEA. The CDR3 is CSAGDSRSGNTIYF. The CDR3 DNA reads as TGCAGCGCTGGCGACAGTCGCTCTGGAAACACCATATATTTT. Full variable domain (missing parts from reference TRBV29-1 and TRBJ1-3): SAVISQKPSRDICQRGTSLTIQCQVDSQVTMMFWYRQQPGQSLTLIATANQGSEATYESGFVIDKFPISRPNLTFSTLTVSNMSPEDSSIYLCSAGDSRSGNTIYFGEGSWLTVV.

V usage is TRBV7-6 and J usage is TRBJ2-7, with 7 positions matching TRBD2. The CDR3 spans 16 residues. CDR1 and CDR2 (germline): SGHVS, FNYEAQ. Unmatched junction bases numbered 7, after V lost 0 bases and J lost 2 bases. CDR3 bases: TGTGCCAGCAGCTTAGCCTCTAGCGGACTTACCTACGAGCAGTACTTC. Translation: CASSLASSGLTYEQYF.

The chain recombines TRBV28 with TRBJ1-3; 8 positions agree with TRBD1. The germline V gene has CDR1 MDHEN and CDR2 SYDVKM. The CDR3 is made up of 17 amino acids. V lost 6 bases, J lost 1 base, and 11 bases stayed unmatched. The DNA for the CDR3 is TGTGCCAGCAGCTATCGAAAGACAGGGGTATCTGGAAACACCATATATTTT. Translation: CASSYRKTGVSGNTIYF.

The chain recombines TRBV4-2 with TRBJ1-1; no clear D. The length of the CDR3 is 14 residues. Germline lookup yields CDR1 LGHNA and CDR2 YNFKEQ. Trimming left V 3 bases short and J 4 bases short, with 12 bases between. CDR3 loop: CASSQIVERTEAFF. The CDR3 DNA is TGTGCCAGCAGCCAGATCGTAGAACGCACTGAAGCTTTCTTT.

The chain is built from TRBV7-2 and TRBJ2-7; D is undetermined. The V gene lost 5 bases and the J gene lost 7 bases, with 15 bases spanning the gap. The CDR3 extends over 13 amino acids. CDR1 and CDR2 from the germline V gene are SGHTA and FQGNSA. The CDR3 here is CASSPIDLTEQYF. CDR3 DNA: TGTGCCAGCAGCCCCATTGATTTAACTGAGCAGTACTTC.

V usage is TRBV6-5 and J usage is TRBJ2-7, with a possible D match to TRBD2 (5 bases). The CDR3 extends over 14 amino acids. Germline V CDR1 and CDR2: MNHEY, SVGAGI. V lost 3 bases, J lost 2 bases, and 11 bases lay in between. CDR3 sequence (DNA): TGTGCCAGCAGTTATTACGAGGGAGCCTACGAGCAGTACTTC. Translation: CASSYYEGAYEQYF.

The chain links TRBV19 to TRBJ2-1, with 7 nucleotides matching TRBD2. The CDR3 covers 15 residues. The ends lost 2 bases at V and 9 bases at J; junction bases unmatched: 10. Germline assignment: CDR1 LNHDA and CDR2 SQIVND (reference sequence). CDR3 loop: CASSISGIFMSEQFF. As DNA, the CDR3 is TGTGCCAGTAGTATAAGCGGGATCTTCATGAGTGAGCAGTTCTTC.

The chain is built from TRBV28 and TRBJ2-2, with 9 nucleotides matching TRBD2. J gave up 8 bases and V 5 bases, and 9 bases lay outside the gene matches. Germline values: CDR1 MDHEN, CDR2 SYDVKM. The CDR3 runs to 15 residues. The CDR3 is CASSPIPGLAGELFF. The CDR3 bases are TGTGCCAGCAGTCCGATCCCGGGACTAGCTGGGGAGCTGTTTTTT.

The rearrangement links TRBV4-3 to TRBJ2-7, with 10 bases matching TRBD1. Germline values: CDR1 LGHNA, CDR2 YSLEER. With V trimmed by 0 bases and J by 4 bases, 9 bases remained unmatched. CDR3 length: 17 residues. The CDR3 protein is CASSQDLRDRGAYEQYF. DNA for the CDR3: TGCGCCAGCAGCCAAGATCTTAGGGACAGGGGAGCTTACGAGCAGTACTTC.